The rows below give T cell receptor beta chains drawn from one sample of a study of T cell repertoires in cytomegalovirus infection. The antigens for these receptors are not known. TCRdb fed the reads into MiXCR, producing one record per CDR3 protein. Among 300,000 to 400,000 distinct CDR3 sequences listed, 29% were seen once. The starting material was cultured PBMCs, obtained from culture after CMV antigen stimulation. The receptors come from a human donor in good health (CMV status not recorded). Some clones in this sample may be carry-over from other donors' samples. Each CDR3 is given with its conserved first and last residue. D genes are given only for firm matches. Size values are once, few and many counts, or a class for expanded clones, and some rows have none.

CASTREFSTDTQYF	TGTGCCAGCACGAGGGAGTTCAGCACAGATACGCAGTATTTT	.	TRBJ2-3	.	TRBV7-4
CASSYGLATYNEQFF	TGTGCCAGCAGTTACGGACTAGCCACCTACAATGAGCAGTTCTTC	TRBD2	TRBJ2-1	.	TRBV6-2/TRBV6-3
CASNGQGTYEQYF	TGCGCCAGCAATGGACAGGGCACCTACGAGCAGTACTTC	TRBD1	TRBJ2-7	.	TRBV10-2
CASSSQSGTANTEAFF	TGTGCCAGCAGCTCTCAATCCGGGACAGCGAACACTGAAGCTTTCTTT	TRBD1	TRBJ1-1	few	TRBV7-3
CASSGDFHYEQYF	TGTGCCAGCAGCGGGGACTTCCACTACGAGCAGTACTTC	.	TRBJ2-7	.	TRBV7-9
CASSYRGSITEAFF	TGTGCCAGCAGTTACAGAGGCAGTATCACTGAAGCTTTCTTT	.	TRBJ1-1	few	TRBV6-5
CASSLELGRGRRRTGELFF	TGTGCCAGCAGCTTAGAATTAGGTCGGGGCAGACGTCGCACCGGGGAGCTGTTTTTT	.	TRBJ2-2	few	TRBV11-2
CASSTRATEAFF	TGTGCCAGCAGTACCAGAGCTACTGAAGCTTTCTTT	.	TRBJ1-1	few	TRBV6-5
CASSLGLRGPDSPLHF	TGTGCCAGCAGCTTAGGGTTACGGGGGCCCGATTCACCCCTCCACTTT	.	TRBJ1-6	few	TRBV11-2
CASSPRGGGHGANVLTF	TGTGCCAGCAGCCCCCGAGGGGGGGGCCATGGGGCCAACGTCCTGACTTTC	.	TRBJ2-6	few	TRBV11-2
CASSLMTGSSGNTIYF	TGTGCCAGCAGCCTTATGACAGGGAGCTCTGGAAACACCATATATTTT	TRBD1	TRBJ1-3	few	TRBV7-6
CASRLAGEAAFF	TGTGCCAGCAGACTAGCGGGGGAAGCAGCTTTCTTT	.	TRBJ1-1	.	TRBV7-9
CASSLTTGGANGYTF	TGTGCCAGCAGTTTAACAACAGGGGGCGCAAATGGCTACACCTTC	TRBD1	TRBJ1-2	.	TRBV27
CASSDTGTLNTEAFF	TGTGCCAGCAGTGATACCGGGACACTGAACACTGAAGCTTTCTTT	.	TRBJ1-1	.	TRBV25-1
CASSIRAGGAYNEQFF	TGTGCCAGCAGCATCCGGGCGGGGGGCGCCTACAATGAGCAGTTCTTC	TRBD2	TRBJ2-1	few	TRBV12-3/TRBV12-4
CSAATSGRFNEQFF	TGCAGTGCCGCTACTAGCGGGAGATTTAATGAGCAGTTCTTC	TRBD2	TRBJ2-1	many	TRBV20-1
CASSLARNSGANVLTF	TGTGCCAGCAGCTTAGCGCGGAACTCTGGGGCCAACGTCCTGACTTTC	.	TRBJ2-6	few	TRBV7-9
CASSPPRVFEIDNQPQHF	TGTGCCAGCAGCCCGCCGCGGGTCTTTGAAATAGACAATCAGCCCCAGCATTTT	.	TRBJ1-5	.	TRBV2
CASSLGDQGARGDTEAFF	TGTGCCAGCAGCTTAGGAGATCAGGGGGCGCGGGGTGACACTGAAGCTTTCTTT	TRBD1	TRBJ1-1	few	TRBV7-8
CATKANSYNEQFF	TGTGCCACCAAGGCGAACTCCTACAATGAGCAGTTCTTC	.	TRBJ2-1	.	TRBV24-1
CASSRGVGYTF	TGTGCCAGCTCACGGGGAGTTGGCTACACCTTC	.	TRBJ1-2	.	TRBV18
CASSLTGNSGNTIYF	TGTGCCAGCAGCTTAACAGGGAACTCTGGAAACACCATATATTTT	.	TRBJ1-3	.	TRBV7-9
CASSALTGKQPQHF	TGTGCCAGCAGTGCGCTGACAGGGAAACAGCCCCAGCATTTT	TRBD1	TRBJ1-5	.	TRBV6-1
CAISSRDDNSPLHF	TGTGCCATCAGTTCCAGGGATGATAATTCACCCCTCCACTTT	.	TRBJ1-6	.	TRBV10-3
CAISEEDSHTQYF	TGTGCCATCAGTGAGGAGGACAGCCATACGCAGTATTTT	.	TRBJ2-3	.	TRBV10-3
CASSIGRVRYGYTF	TGTGCCAGTAGTATAGGCCGAGTTAGGTATGGCTACACCTTC	.	TRBJ1-2	.	TRBV19
CASSLDKNTEAFF	TGTGCCAGCAGCCTAGACAAGAACACTGAAGCTTTCTTT	.	TRBJ1-1	many	TRBV7-3
CASSPMVWTFKYPGNEKLFF	TGTGCCAGCAGCCCGATGGTGTGGACGTTCAAGTATCCTGGAAATGAAAAACTGTTTTTT	.	TRBJ1-4	.	TRBV7-2
CASNPDGGSYNEQFF	TGTGCCAGCAACCCTGACGGGGGATCCTACAATGAGCAGTTCTTC	.	TRBJ2-1	many	TRBV6-1
CASSTTGTDTEAFF	TGTGCCAGCAGCACAACAGGGACGGACACTGAAGCTTTCTTT	.	TRBJ1-1	few	TRBV7-3
CASSLIIASFSGANVLTF	TGTGCCAGCAGCTTAATTATAGCTTCATTCTCTGGGGCCAACGTCCTGACTTTC	.	TRBJ2-6	many	TRBV7-6
CASSLTGINEKLFF	TGTGCCAGTAGTCTGACAGGGATTAATGAAAAACTGTTTTTT	TRBD1	TRBJ1-4	few	TRBV19
CASRGQGWGTQYF	TGTGCCAGCAGGGGACAGGGGTGGGGGACCCAGTACTTC	TRBD1	TRBJ2-5	.	TRBV6-5
CASTPTRGAYEQYF	TGTGCCAGCACCCCAACGAGGGGCGCCTACGAGCAGTACTTC	.	TRBJ2-7	.	TRBV12-3/TRBV12-4
CASRGLLDTQYF	TGTGCCAGCCGTGGGCTACTAGATACGCAGTATTTT	.	TRBJ2-3	few	TRBV27
CARFGLAGDGDTQYF	TGTGCCAGATTCGGACTAGCGGGAGATGGAGATACGCAGTATTTT	TRBD2	TRBJ2-3	.	TRBV2
CASSLWISENTEAFF	TGTGCCAGCAGTTTATGGATTTCCGAGAACACTGAAGCTTTCTTT	.	TRBJ1-1	many	TRBV28
CASEGQGTEQFF	TGTGCCAGCGAGGGACAGGGGACTGAGCAGTTCTTC	TRBD1	TRBJ2-1	.	TRBV5-4
CASSLNSAGSNQPQHF	TGTGCCAGCAGTTTAAATTCGGCGGGGTCTAATCAGCCCCAGCATTTT	.	TRBJ1-5	few	TRBV27
CASSFSGRTDTQYF	TGTGCCAGCAGCTTCAGCGGGAGGACAGATACGCAGTATTTT	TRBD2	TRBJ2-3	many	TRBV7-2
CASSLGTSGSGLSYEQYF	TGTGCCAGCAGCTTAGGGACTAGCGGGAGTGGACTATCCTACGAGCAGTACTTC	TRBD2	TRBJ2-7	.	TRBV11-2
CASSLGTSGRGQETQYF	TGTGCCAGCAGTTTAGGGACTAGCGGGAGAGGACAAGAGACCCAGTACTTC	TRBD2	TRBJ2-5	many	TRBV12-3/TRBV12-4
CASSVVDSGELFF	TGTGCCAGCAGCGTAGTAGATTCCGGGGAGCTGTTTTTT	.	TRBJ2-2	.	TRBV9
CSARIGSQSSEAFF	TGCAGTGCTAGAATAGGCAGCCAATCGTCCGAAGCTTTCTTT	.	TRBJ1-1	once	TRBV20-1
CASSRLQQGAEGYTF	TGTGCCAGCAGCCGCCTACAACAGGGGGCTGAAGGCTACACCTTC	TRBD1	TRBJ1-2	many	TRBV7-2
CASSPQDTTGTEAFF	TGTGCCAGCTCACCACAGGACACAACGGGCACTGAAGCTTTCTTT	.	TRBJ1-1	.	TRBV18
CASSSRGGNQPQHF	TGTGCCAGCAGCTCGAGGGGTGGCAATCAGCCCCAGCATTTT	.	TRBJ1-5	many	TRBV5-5
CASSSRGGGEQYF	TGCGCCAGCAGCTCTCGGGGCGGCGGCGAGCAGTACTTC	.	TRBJ2-7	.	TRBV5-1
CASSLNSYNEQFF	TGTGCCAGCAGCTTGAACAGCTACAATGAGCAGTTCTTC	.	TRBJ2-1	many	TRBV27
CASSLLAGSEQFF	TGTGCCAGTAGTCTTCTAGCGGGTTCTGAGCAGTTCTTC	TRBD2	TRBJ2-1	.	TRBV19
CASSLAGSQGQGPSSYEQYF	TGTGCCAGCAGCTTAGCCGGGAGCCAAGGACAGGGCCCAAGCTCCTACGAGCAGTACTTC	TRBD1	TRBJ2-7	few	TRBV7-3
CASSIAVGLATHNEQFF	TGTGCCAGTAGTATTGCCGTAGGGCTAGCGACACACAATGAGCAGTTCTTC	.	TRBJ2-1	.	TRBV19
CASSDPRGIGTAFF	TGTGCCAGCAGTGACCCTCGGGGAATAGGGACAGCTTTCTTT	.	TRBJ1-1	.	TRBV25-1
CASSYSRGRGGPKDTQYF	TGTGCCAGCAGTTACTCGCGCGGACGGGGGGGCCCCAAGGATACGCAGTATTTT	TRBD2	TRBJ2-3	.	TRBV6-2/TRBV6-3
CASSSTGRTNEKLFF	TGTGCCAGCAGCTCAACGGGACGGACTAATGAAAAACTGTTTTTT	.	TRBJ1-4	.	TRBV5-6
CASRSPGAYANYGYTF	TGTGCCAGCAGATCACCAGGGGCTTACGCTAACTATGGCTACACCTTC	.	TRBJ1-2	.	TRBV19
CASSIGSGANYGYTF	TGTGCCAGTAGTATCGGATCGGGGGCGAACTATGGCTACACCTTC	.	TRBJ1-2	.	TRBV19